Below, 23 T cell receptor beta chains from the same sample are listed, as sequenced in a study of blood T cell repertoires in COVID-19. Assay: immunoSEQ multiplex PCR; the TCRdb copy retains only in-frame clones and omits some. This table holds a few hundred thousand clones, over 75% found once. Specimen: PBMCs or T cells enriched from blood (not recorded which). These receptors were obtained from a man aged 30 to 39 in a cohort exposed to, infected with or recovered from COVID-19 (not recorded which).

The table lists this clone with a count of one. This chain links TRBV15 with TRBJ1-4; D is unresolved. This CDR3 has 15 amino acids. Germline values: CDR1 LNHNV, CDR2 YYDKDF (reference sequence). V lost 0 bases, J lost 4 bases, and 9 bases lay in between. CDR3 bases: TGTGCCACCAGCAGAGATGGGCAGCTTAATGAAAAACTGTTTTTT. Amino acids: CATSRDGQLNEKLFF.

This clone occurred many times. This chain uses TRBV3-1 (or the pseudogene TRBV3-2) with TRBJ2-7; 10 nucleotides align to TRBD2. V trimming: 3 bases; J trimming: 6 bases; junction bases outside the gene matches: 8. The CDR3 extends over 15 amino acids. Germline loops: CDR1 LGHDT, CDR2 YNNKEL (reference sequence). The CDR3 here is CASSHSSGSVGEQYF. The CDR3 DNA sequence: TGTGCCAGCAGCCATTCTAGCGGGAGTGTGGGCGAGCAGTACTTC.

In its sample, this clone was seen once. The chain employs TRBV27 and TRBJ2-7; 8 bases line up with TRBD1. CDR1 is MNHEY, CDR2 SMNVEV, per germline (reference sequence). J lost 4 bases, V lost 6 bases, and 11 bases had no gene match. This CDR3 contains 15 residues. CDR3 sequence (DNA): TGTGCCAGCAGCCAACCAGGGGGCCGAGCTTACGAGCAGTACTTC. The encoded protein is CASSQPGGRAYEQYF.

The rearrangement links TRBV5-4 to TRBJ1-6, with 8 bases lining up with TRBD1. The CDR3 is made up of 15 amino acids. CDR1 is SGHNT, CDR2 YYREEE, per germline (reference sequence). V dropped 6 bases and J dropped 7; count of bases not matched to a gene: 9. The CDR3 reads CASTIGQGGNSPLHF. In DNA form, the CDR3 reads TGTGCCAGCACCATCGGACAGGGAGGGAATTCACCCCTCCACTTT.

V usage is TRBV6-5 and J usage is TRBJ1-3; D is unclear. This CDR3 comprises 15 residues. Germline loops: CDR1 MNHEY, CDR2 SVGAGI. Trimming took 2 bases from V and 4 from J, leaving 12 bases between them. The CDR3 spells CASSYGPGKGNTIYF. CDR3 in DNA: TGTGCCAGCAGTTACGGTCCGGGGAAGGGAAACACCATATATTTT.

With regard to this clone: The sample carries other DNA sequences with the same CDR3. The chain links TRBV7-2 to TRBJ1-5; TRBD1 is a possible D gene (5 bases). The CDR3 contains 15 residues. V lost 5 bases and J 6 bases, leaving 17 bases between the germline ends. Germline CDR1 and CDR2: SGHTA and FQGNSA. The CDR3 region is CASSLDPPGSQPQHF. The DNA of the CDR3 is TGTGCCAGCAGCCTAGACCCGCCAGGGTCTCAGCCCCAGCATTTT.

V and J are TRBV5-6 and TRBJ2-3; D remains ambiguous. CDR1 is SGHDT, CDR2 YYEEEE, per germline. The CDR3 loop spans 15 amino acids. V lost 2 bases to trimming and J lost 0 bases, with 10 bases between them. The CDR3 nucleotides read TGTGCCAGCAGCTTAGGAGATTATAGCACAGATACGCAGTATTTT. Translating gives CASSLGDYSTDTQYF.

The chain has TRBV4-2 and TRBJ2-3; 11 bases agree with TRBD2. The germline gives CDR1 LGHNA, CDR2 YNFKEQ. V was clipped by 5 bases and J by 2 bases; unmatched bases: 3. The CDR3 covers 15 residues. The CDR3 region has the DNA TGTGCCAGCAGCAAGACTAGCGGGGTCACAGATACGCAGTATTTT. Its translation is CASSKTSGVTDTQYF.

The genes are TRBV10-3 and TRBJ1-6, with D perhaps TRBD1 (6 bases). This CDR3 is 14 amino acids long. Trimming shortened V by 8 bases and J by 7 bases, and 15 bases separated the two germline ends. Per germline, CDR1 ENHRY and CDR2 SYGVKD. CDR3 region: CAIGGTGTNSPLHF. The CDR3 nucleotides are TGTGCCATCGGAGGAACCGGGACAAATTCACCCCTCCACTTT.

Written as DNA, the CDR3 is TGCGCCAGCAGCCAAGCCGGGAGATCCACAGATACGCAGTATTTT. This encodes CASSQAGRSTDTQYF. The V gene is TRBV4-1, the J gene TRBJ2-3; TRBD2 might be the D (6 bases). The CDR3 is made up of 15 amino acids. V dropped 1 base and J dropped 2 bases, with 10 bases sitting between them. Germline V gene sequence: CDR1 MGHRA, CDR2 YSYEKL.

The rearrangement uses TRBV9 and TRBJ1-2; 7 positions match TRBD1. V gave up 3 bases and J gave up 0 bases; unmatched junction bases: 2. The CDR3 is 14 residues long. Germline V gene sequence: CDR1 SGDLS, CDR2 YYNGEE. The CDR3, as DNA: TGTGCCAGCAGCGAGGGGACAGCTAACTATGGCTACACCTTC. Protein sequence: CASSEGTANYGYTF.

V gene TRBV7-2 combines with J gene TRBJ2-1; 7 bases agree with TRBD2. The ends lost 0 bases at V and 13 bases at J; junction bases unmatched: 12. The V gene's germline CDR1 is SGHTA and CDR2 FQGNSA. The CDR3 spans 15 residues. In DNA, the CDR3 is TGTGCCAGCAGCTTAGCAAGTGCTAGCGGAGATCAACAGTTCTTC. This encodes CASSLASASGDQQFF.

The chain carries TRBV4-1 and TRBJ2-5, with D possibly matching TRBD1 (6 bases). Germline values: CDR1 MGHRA, CDR2 YSYEKL. Deletions cut 0 bases from V and 5 bases from J, with 16 bases between. The CDR3 extends over 16 amino acids. For the CDR3, the DNA is TGCGCCAGCAGCCAAGAGTACCAGGGGCTTATGGAGACCCAGTACTTC. It yields the protein CASSQEYQGLMETQYF.

This rearrangement joins TRBV27 to TRBJ1-4; weak D call: TRBD1 (5 bases). From germline, CDR1 is MNHEY and CDR2 SMNVEV (reference sequence). V was pared by 5 bases and J by 13 bases, with 14 bases between. There are 12 residues in the CDR3. The CDR3 DNA is TGTGCCAGCAGTAACAGGAGATCTGGACTGTTTTTT. This translates into CASSNRRSGLFF.

The chain employs TRBV14 and TRBJ1-1; 7 nucleotides align to TRBD1. Trimming at V came to 4 bases and at J to 1 base, leaving 6 bases not matched to a gene. The CDR3 sequence is 15 residues long. The V gene's germline CDR1 is SGHDN and CDR2 FVKESK. The CDR3 here is CASSPDRAWNTEAFF. As DNA, the CDR3 is TGTGCCAGCAGCCCTGACAGGGCCTGGAACACTGAAGCTTTCTTT.

The J gene is TRBJ1-1, the V gene TRBV7-3, with D possibly being TRBD1 (6 bases). The CDR3 contains 13 residues. The V end lost 10 bases, the J end lost 1 base, and 13 bases lay between the germline ends. In germline, CDR1 is SGHTA, CDR2 FQGTGA. CDR3 residues: CATSDRPNTEAFF. In DNA form, the CDR3 reads TGTGCCACAAGCGACAGGCCGAACACTGAAGCTTTCTTT.

The chain carries TRBV2 and TRBJ2-5; maybe TRBD2 (5 bases). The CDR3 contains 16 residues. Germline lookup yields CDR1 SNHLY and CDR2 FYNNEI. Trimming left V 5 bases short and J 2 bases short, with 18 bases between. The CDR3 DNA reads TGTGCCAGCAGTCTACCTCCTGCCCGGGGACAAGAGACCCAGTACTTC. It encodes CASSLPPARGQETQYF.

The chain is built from TRBV28 and TRBJ1-1; TRBD1 matches 7 bases. CDR1 and CDR2 (germline): MDHEN, SYDVKM. The CDR3 contains 12 residues. V lost 5 bases to trimming and J lost 10 bases; unmatched junction nucleotides: 7. CDR3 residues: CASSQQGKRAFF. CDR3 DNA: TGTGCCAGCAGTCAACAGGGGAAAAGAGCTTTCTTT.

This sequence joins TRBV4-2 and TRBJ2-3; TRBD2 matches 9 bases. CDR1 and CDR2 from the germline V gene are LGHNA and YNFKEQ. V lost 3 bases and J lost 0; bases outside the gene matches: 7. The CDR3 spans 17 residues. The chain's CDR3 is CASSQESSGSSTDTQYF. DNA for the CDR3: TGTGCCAGCAGCCAGGAAAGTAGCGGGAGCAGCACAGATACGCAGTATTTT.

The rearrangement joins TRBV19 to TRBJ2-7, with D perhaps TRBD2 (6 bases). The germline gives CDR1 LNHDA, CDR2 SQIVND (reference sequence). V gave up 1 base and J gave up 0 bases, with 10 bases separating them. There are 15 residues in the CDR3. The CDR3 nucleotides read TGTGCCAGTAGTATAGTCGGAGGGCCCTCCTACGAGCAGTACTTC. Its protein product is CASSIVGGPSYEQYF. Full variable domain (rest looked up from reference TRBV19 and TRBJ2-7): DGGITQSPKYLFRKEGQNVTLSCEQNLNHDAMYWYRQDPGQGLRLIYYSQIVNDFQKGDIAEGYSVSREKKESFPLTVTSAQKNPTAFYLCASSIVGGPSYEQYFGPGTRLTVT.

This clone has a single count. The CDR3 reads CASSYRERFYEQYF. CDR3 in DNA: TGTGCCAGCAGTTACAGGGAACGGTTCTACGAGCAGTACTTC. V gene TRBV27 combines with J gene TRBJ2-7, with D possibly matching TRBD1 (6 bases). The length of the CDR3 is 14 residues. Looked up from germline, CDR1 is MNHEY and CDR2 is SMNVEV (reference sequence). V lost 4 bases and J lost 3, with 13 bases in between.

The V gene is TRBV11-2, the J gene TRBJ2-7, with TRBD2 matching over 13 bases. The CDR3 is 17 amino acids. CDR1 is SGHAT and CDR2 is FQNNGV in the germline V gene. With V trimmed by 0 bases and J by 3 bases, 5 bases remained unmatched. This CDR3 is CASSLELAGGLGYEQYF. The CDR3, as DNA: TGTGCCAGCAGCTTAGAACTAGCGGGAGGGCTTGGCTACGAGCAGTACTTC.

This clone was counted only a few times. The chain uses TRBV3-1 (or the pseudogene TRBV3-2) and TRBJ2-7, with 9 positions matching TRBD2. This CDR3 is 15 amino acids long. Germline loops: CDR1 LGHDT, CDR2 YNNKEL (reference sequence). The ends lost 1 base at V and 6 bases at J; junction bases unmatched: 7. CDR3 sequence reads: CASSQAGGRASEQYF. The CDR3 nucleotides read TGTGCCAGCAGCCAAGCGGGCGGGAGGGCCTCCGAGCAGTACTTC.